The 23 T cell receptor beta chains in this list originate from one sample, sequenced in a study of post-analysis software for immune sequencing data. Points from the study as a whole: Relative to controls, patients had 4 or 5 TRBV segments at higher frequency, with TRBV5-6, TRBV5-1 and TRBV20-1 among these.

These receptors have no identified antigens. Unique-molecular-identifier-tagged TCR beta cDNA libraries were used. In TCRdb, the PCR reads were re-called with MiXCR into one record per CDR3 protein. The table lists around 700,000 distinct CDR3 sequences, 59% of them singletons. Sample: blood. The receptors here all came from a girl aged 2-10 years with multiple sclerosis.

The chain uses TRBV7-9 and TRBJ2-3, with 7 bases fitting TRBD1. The junction had 9 bases not matched to a gene; V was cut back by 3 bases and J by 3 bases. CDR1 and CDR2 (germline): SEHNR, FQNEAQ (reference sequence). CDR3 size: 16 residues. The CDR3 bases are TGTGCCAGCAGCTTTCTTAAGACAGGGATTACAGATACGCAGTATTTT. Translated: CASSFLKTGITDTQYF.

This clonotype showed up just a few times. CDR3 sequence: CASSHLELGGGYNEQFF. CDR3 bases: TGTGCCAGCAGCCACCTCGAGCTTGGCGGGGGCTACAATGAGCAGTTCTTC. V is TRBV14 and J is TRBJ2-1, with TRBD2 matching over 7 bases. Trimming took 3 bases from V and 3 from J; bases not matched to a gene: 11. The CDR3 length is 17 residues. Germline V CDR1 and CDR2: SGHDN, FVKESK.

This sequence joins TRBV20-1 and TRBJ1-5, with unresolved D. Germline CDR1 is DFQATT and CDR2 is SNEGSKA (reference sequence). This CDR3 comprises 18 residues. Trimming took off 3 bases at V and 1 base at J, with 22 bases between the two ends. The chain's CDR3 is CSARPLPEGGRSNQPQHF. CDR3 DNA sequence: TGCAGTGCTAGGCCCCTCCCTGAGGGCGGGAGAAGCAATCAGCCCCAGCATTTT.

This clonotype is a singleton in its sample. One end of the junction is discordant with germline, which a read error may explain. The rearrangement links TRBV5-6 to TRBJ2-7; perhaps TRBD1 as D (6 bases). CDR1 is SGHDT and CDR2 is YYEEEE in the germline V gene. This CDR3 has 15 residues. The CDR3 region is CAGSFRGIGSYEQYF. CDR3 nucleotide sequence: TGTGCCGGCAGTTTCAGGGGTATTGGGTCCTACGAGCAGTACTTC.

The chain uses TRBV27 and TRBJ2-7, with TRBD2 matching over 14 bases. The germline CDR1 and CDR2 sequences are MNHEY and SMNVEV (reference sequence). There are 16 residues in the CDR3. V trimming: 5 bases; J trimming: 3 bases; junction bases outside the gene matches: 6. In DNA, the CDR3 is TGTGCCAGCAGTCCCGGGACTAGCGGGAGCTTCTACGAGCAGTACTTC. It is translated as CASSPGTSGSFYEQYF.

The V call is TRBV12-3 or TRBV12-4, the J call TRBJ1-2; 7 bases fit TRBD1. Germline trimming cut 5 bases from V and 8 bases from J; bases unmatched to any gene: 8. The CDR3 sequence is 13 residues long. In DNA, the CDR3 is TGTGCCAGCAGTCCCGAGGGGGCTCGGGGCTACACCTTC. This codes for CASSPEGARGYTF.

In its sample, this clonotype was seen a few times. One junction end disagrees with the germline gene, perhaps due to a read error. The CDR3 spells CASSLDRNNEQFF. The DNA for the CDR3 is TGTGCCAGCAGCTTAGATCGCAACAATGAGCAGTTCTTC. The chain recombines TRBV5-1 with TRBJ2-1; D unclear. This CDR3 contains 13 residues. Germline CDR1 is SGHRS and CDR2 is YFSETQ.

The chain links TRBV7-9 to TRBJ2-1; TRBD1 matches 10 bases. V lost 5 bases to trimming and J lost 15 bases; unmatched junction nucleotides: 7. The germline V gene has CDR1 SEHNR and CDR2 FQNEAQ (reference sequence). This CDR3 contains 12 residues. CDR3 in amino acids: CASSLGTGVMFF. Written as DNA, the CDR3 is TGTGCCAGCAGCCTAGGGACAGGGGTAATGTTCTTC.

This clonotype was detected a few times. The gene calls are TRBV25-1 and TRBJ2-1, with a possible D match to TRBD2 (7 bases). This CDR3 has 15 amino acids. Germline CDR1 is MGHDK and CDR2 is SYGVNS. Trimming shortened V by 3 bases and J by 7 bases, and 16 bases separated the two germline ends. CDR3 sequence reads: CASSDRGGESNEQFF. DNA for the CDR3: TGTGCCAGCAGTGATAGGGGGGGCGAGAGTAATGAGCAGTTCTTC.

V gene TRBV6-2 or TRBV6-3 combines with J gene TRBJ1-6, with TRBD1 as a possible D gene (5 bases). The germline V gene encodes CDR1 MNHEY and CDR2 SVGEGT. The CDR3 has 12 residues. V was trimmed by 7 bases and J by 10 bases, leaving 11 bases between them. The CDR3 loop reads CASNDRGSPLHF. The CDR3 coding sequence is TGTGCCAGCAACGACAGAGGGTCACCCCTCCACTTT.

This clonotype was seen only a few times. The rearrangement links TRBV11-1 to TRBJ2-1; the D call may be TRBD1 or TRBD2 (5 bases each). V was cut by 5 bases and J by 9 bases, with 11 bases left in between. This CDR3 spans 12 amino acids. CDR1 and CDR2 (germline): SGHAT, FQDESV (reference sequence). CDR3 region: CASSGWGSEQFF. Written as DNA, the CDR3 is TGTGCCAGCAGCGGGTGGGGGAGTGAGCAGTTCTTC.

This chain links TRBV12-3 or TRBV12-4 with TRBJ1-2; possibly TRBD1 for D (6 bases). The CDR3 has 14 residues. With 1 base removed from V and 2 bases from J, the gap between germline ends came to 8 bases. Here the CDR3 reads CASSLGRGNYGYTF. In nucleotides, the CDR3 is TGTGCCAGCAGTTTAGGCAGGGGAAACTATGGCTACACCTTC.

The gene calls are TRBV7-8 and TRBJ2-3; no reliable D call. In germline, CDR1 is SGHVS, CDR2 FQNEAQ. The CDR3 contains 15 residues. The germline V and J ends were trimmed by 5 bases and 6 bases, with 18 bases remaining between them. CDR3 sequence: CASSPGPGSGDTQYF. CDR3 bases: TGTGCCAGCAGCCCTGGACCGGGCTCGGGTGATACGCAGTATTTT. The entire variable domain, with the rest obtained from reference TRBV7-8 and TRBJ2-3, is as follows: GAGVSQSPRYKVAKRGQDVALRCDPISGHVSLFWYQQALGQGPEFLTYFQNEAQLDKSGLPSDRFFAERPEGSVSTLKIQRTQQEDSAVYLCASSPGPGSGDTQYFGPGTRLTVL.

This clonotype was counted many times. The CDR3 DNA follows: TGTGCCAGCAGTGACTCGGTGGGTAGCACAGATACGCAGTATTTT. Translating gives CASSDSVGSTDTQYF. The genes are TRBV6-4 and TRBJ2-3; D unresolved. In germline, CDR1 is MRHNA, CDR2 SNTAGT. The ends were cut back, 0 bases at V and 0 bases at J, with 7 bases in the middle. The CDR3 sequence is 15 residues long.

V usage is TRBV5-1 and J usage is TRBJ2-1; a weak D match, TRBD2 (6 bases). Trimming removed 0 bases from V and 14 bases from J, with 12 bases in between. CDR1 and CDR2 (germline): SGHRS, YFSETQ. CDR3 size: 12 residues. The CDR3 nucleotides are TGCGCCAGCAGCTTGGCCGGGGGAGTCGAGTTCTTC. This translates into CASSLAGGVEFF.

The J gene is TRBJ1-2, the V gene TRBV12-3 or TRBV12-4; D may be TRBD1 (5 bases). V was cut by 6 bases and J by 5 bases, with 16 bases left in between. The CDR3 length is 14 residues. The CDR3 nucleotides read TGTGCCAGCAGCCGGTCCGGGGCCCTTTATGGCTACACCTTC. It specifies CASSRSGALYGYTF.

This clonotype was observed a single time. This may come from a read error, since a much larger clone is one base off. CDR3 residues: CASSRGLQGTGANVLTF. The CDR3 DNA sequence: TGTGCCAGCAGCCGAGGGTTACAGGGGACAGGGGCCAACGTCCTGACTTTC. The V and J genes are TRBV4-2 and TRBJ2-6; 7 bases line up with TRBD1. V was pared by 4 bases and J by 4 bases, with 10 bases of the junction left unmatched. Germline values: CDR1 LGHNA, CDR2 YNFKEQ. The CDR3 spans 17 residues.

The V call is TRBV29-1, the J call TRBJ2-7; a possible D gene is TRBD1 (5 bases). Germline-derived CDR1 and CDR2 are SQVTM and ANQGSEA. CDR3 length: 14 residues. Trimming pared 7 bases from V and 1 base from J, leaving 17 bases between. CDR3 loop: CSASQGIASYEQYF. The CDR3 DNA follows: TGCAGCGCCAGCCAGGGTATCGCGTCCTACGAGCAGTACTTC.

The chain employs TRBV7-2 and TRBJ2-5; TRBD2 aligns across 7 bases. CDR1 SGHTA and CDR2 FQGNSA come from the germline V gene. The V and J ends lost 6 bases and 1 base, in that order; junction bases with no gene match: 8. CDR3 size: 15 residues. The CDR3 DNA reads as TGTGCCAGCAGTCGCACCGGGGGGACCCAAGAGACCCAGTACTTC. Translation: CASSRTGGTQETQYF. The variable domain in full, completed from reference TRBV7-2 and TRBJ2-5, reads GAGVSQSPSNKVTEKGKDVELRCDPISGHTALYWYRQSLGQGLEFLIYFQGNSAPDKSGLPSDRFSAERTGGSVSTLTIQRTQQEDSAVYLCASSRTGGTQETQYFGPGTRLLVL.

This chain connects TRBV2 to TRBJ2-7, with D possibly TRBD2 on 5 matching bases. Looked up from germline, CDR1 is SNHLY and CDR2 is FYNNEI. V dropped 2 bases and J dropped 6 bases, with 14 bases sitting between them. The CDR3 loop spans 14 amino acids. The CDR3 DNA follows: TGTGCCAGCAGTGAATCGGGAAGCCCCGTCGAGCAGTACTTC. It encodes CASSESGSPVEQYF.

The genes are TRBV27 and TRBJ2-7; no reliable D call. CDR3 size: 13 residues. Trimming left V 2 bases short and J 7 bases short, with 12 bases between. Germline V gives CDR1 MNHEY, CDR2 SMNVEV (reference sequence). The CDR3 reads CASSLNGFREQYF. As DNA, the CDR3 is TGTGCCAGCAGTTTAAATGGGTTCCGGGAGCAGTACTTC.

This clonotype was detected only once. The chain links TRBV27 to TRBJ2-6; D remains unclear. The CDR3 sequence is 14 residues long. Trimming pared 3 bases from V and 2 bases from J, leaving 5 bases between. The germline CDR1 and CDR2 sequences are MNHEY and SMNVEV (reference sequence). DNA for the CDR3: TGTGCCAGCAGTTTTATCCCTGGGGCCAACGTCCTGACTTTC. This sequence encodes CASSFIPGANVLTF.

As DNA, the CDR3 is TGCAACGTGGGGGACAATGAGCAGTTCTTC. Protein sequence: CNVGDNEQFF. V gene TRBV29-1 combines with J gene TRBJ2-1; either TRBD1 or TRBD2 may supply D (5 bases each). Germline V CDR1 and CDR2: SQVTM, ANQGSEA. This CDR3 region has 10 residues.